Listed below are T cell receptor beta chains from one sample, sequenced in a study of blood T cell repertoires in COVID-19. The protocol was immunoSEQ multiplex PCR, while the TCRdb copy is restricted to in-frame clones and leaves out a portion. The sample shows 200,000 to 250,000 clones, roughly 80% of them seen only once. Material for sequencing was peripheral blood. All receptors come from a woman aged 18 to 35 with acute or convalescent COVID-19. Both conserved end residues are part of each CDR3. Each record gives: V gene, J gene, clone size, D gene, CDR3 protein, CDR3 DNA. D genes are given only for firm matches. The listing skips clone size in some rows; elsewhere it reads once, few, many or a size class.

>TRBV7-2|TRBJ2-7|NA|NA
CASSLQEVTYEQYF
TGTGCCAGCAGCCTACAAGAGGTAACCTACGAGCAGTACTTC
>TRBV29-1|TRBJ2-1|few|TRBD2
CSADGGRSSYNEQFF
TGCAGCGCCGACGGGGGGAGGAGCTCCTACAATGAGCAGTTCTTC
>TRBV18|TRBJ1-2|NA|NA
CASSPTGFFRLEGYTF
TGTGCCAGCTCACCTACAGGGTTCTTCCGCCTGGAGGGCTACACCTTC
>TRBV19|TRBJ1-2|NA|NA
CASSRYRPAQQYGYTF
TGTGCCAGTAGTAGATACCGACCCGCCCAACAGTATGGCTACACCTTC
>TRBV18|TRBJ2-1|NA|TRBD1
CASSPGQGHNEQFF
TGTGCCAGCTCACCGGGACAGGGACACAATGAGCAGTTCTTC
>TRBV4-2|TRBJ1-2|few|NA
CASSQDCDRRAFSVSCGYTF
TGTGCCAGCAGCCAAGATTGTGACAGGAGAGCCTTCTCGGTCTCCTGTGGCTACACCTTC
>TRBV6-5|TRBJ2-7|NA|TRBD2
CASSPGLAFEQYF
TGTGCCAGCAGTCCTGGACTAGCGTTCGAGCAGTACTTC
>TRBV6-2/TRBV6-3|TRBJ1-1|few|TRBD1
CASSYSGTTGDGTEAFF
TGTGCCAGCAGTTACTCGGGCACGACAGGGGACGGCACTGAAGCTTTCTTT
>TRBV6-5|TRBJ2-2|NA|NA
CASSPLTRGHGELFF
TGTGCCAGCAGTCCACTTACTAGGGGACACGGGGAGCTGTTTTTT
>TRBV5-4|TRBJ2-3|NA|TRBD2
CASSLEQVSRGSPDTQYF
TGTGCCAGCAGCTTGGAACAGGTGTCGCGCGGGAGCCCAGATACGCAGTATTTT
>TRBV6-6|TRBJ2-3|NA|NA
CASSYSPLGSDTQYF
TGTGCCAGCAGTTACTCCCCATTGGGTAGCGATACGCAGTATTTT
>TRBV12-5|TRBJ2-3|NA|TRBD2
CASGKGLADTDTQYF
TGTGCTAGTGGTAAGGGACTAGCGGACACAGATACGCAGTATTTT
>TRBV6-5|TRBJ1-2|few|NA
CAGGPNYGYTF
TGTGCCGGAGGACCGAACTATGGCTACACCTTC
>TRBV24-1|TRBJ1-3|NA|NA
CATSGPAGATGNTIYF
TGTGCCACCAGTGGACCGGCTGGGGCTACTGGAAACACCATATATTTT
>TRBV9|TRBJ2-7|NA|NA
CASSVSSGAYEQYF
TGTGCCAGCAGCGTATCTTCCGGGGCCTACGAGCAGTACTTC
>TRBV5-8|TRBJ2-7|once|NA
CASSYNRWRDPYEQYF
TGTGCCAGCAGTTACAACCGATGGCGGGATCCCTACGAGCAGTACTTC
>TRBV20-1|TRBJ2-7|NA|NA
CSASALTGATPYF
TGCAGTGCTAGTGCCTTGACTGGCGCCACCCCGTACTTC
>TRBV4-2|TRBJ2-1|NA|TRBD2
CASSPGLLAGAFDEQFF
TGTGCCAGCAGCCCTGGTCTACTAGCGGGAGCGTTCGATGAGCAGTTCTTC
>TRBV19|TRBJ2-6|NA|NA
CASSEVDSGANVLTF
TGTGCCAGTAGTGAGGTGGACTCTGGGGCCAACGTCCTGACTTTC
>TRBV6-2/TRBV6-3|TRBJ2-1|NA|TRBD2
CASSYSGGTSSYNEQFF
TGTGCCAGCAGTTACTCGGGAGGGACTAGCTCCTACAATGAGCAGTTCTTC
>TRBV7-2|TRBJ1-3|few|TRBD1
CASSSRQGAGNTIYF
TGTGCCAGCAGCTCGCGACAGGGGGCTGGGAACACCATATATTTT
>TRBV6-1|TRBJ1-2|NA|TRBD1
CASSPTGEYGYTF
TGTGCCAGCAGTCCTACAGGGGAGTATGGCTACACCTTC
>TRBV30|TRBJ1-2|NA|NA
CAWNLGADYGYTF
TGTGCCTGGAATTTGGGGGCTGACTATGGCTACACCTTC
>TRBV27|TRBJ1-1|once|NA
CASSSSGRGFFEAFF
TGTGCCAGCAGCAGTTCGGGCAGGGGATTCTTTGAAGCTTTCTTT
>TRBV9|TRBJ2-7|few|TRBD1
CASSEGDRGPYEQYF
TGTGCCAGCAGCGAGGGGGACAGGGGTCCCTACGAGCAGTACTTC
>TRBV5-1|TRBJ1-2|once|NA
CASSLAPGSQYGYTF
TGCGCCAGCAGCTTGGCCCCAGGCAGTCAGTATGGCTACACCTTC
>TRBV7-2|TRBJ1-2|few|NA
CASSLAVLPTTSNYGYTF
TGTGCCAGCAGCTTAGCCGTACTACCGACCACCTCTAACTATGGCTACACCTTC
>TRBV11-3|TRBJ2-3|NA|TRBD2
CASSLEGLAGTSGPTDTQYF
TGTGCCAGCAGCTTAGAGGGATTGGCCGGGACTAGCGGTCCCACAGATACGCAGTATTTT
>TRBV27|TRBJ2-2|once|NA
CASSSDSGNPRELFF
TGTGCCAGCAGTTCTGATAGCGGCAATCCAAGGGAGCTGTTTTTT
>TRBV2|TRBJ1-1|NA|NA
CASPVGAVNTEAFF
TGTGCCAGCCCAGTAGGGGCCGTGAACACTGAAGCTTTCTTT
>TRBV5-1|TRBJ2-5|NA|TRBD2
CASSPSGAYQETQYF
TGCGCCAGCAGCCCGAGCGGGGCCTACCAAGAGACCCAGTACTTC
>TRBV2|TRBJ2-7|NA|TRBD1
CASVPRDRNYEQYF
TGTGCCAGCGTCCCTCGGGACAGAAACTACGAGCAGTACTTC
>TRBV16|TRBJ2-6|NA|NA
CASSQSFSGANVLTF
TGTGCCAGCAGCCAATCCTTCTCTGGGGCCAACGTCCTGACTTTC
>TRBV27|TRBJ2-7|NA|TRBD2
CASRRAGGSSYEQYF
TGTGCCAGCAGGAGAGCGGGAGGGAGCTCCTACGAGCAGTACTTC
>TRBV11-2|TRBJ1-2|once|NA
CASSLDRLEVSEGNYGYTF
TGTGCCAGCAGCTTAGATAGGTTGGAGGTCAGTGAAGGTAACTATGGCTACACCTTC
>TRBV18|TRBJ1-5|NA|NA
CASSPRRLSGSDQPQHF
TGTGCCAGCTCACCACGACGCCTCTCGGGGTCGGATCAGCCCCAGCATTTT
>TRBV30|TRBJ2-2|NA|TRBD2
CAWSEASGLTGELFF
TGTGCCTGGAGTGAGGCTAGCGGGCTCACCGGGGAGCTGTTTTTT
>TRBV15|TRBJ2-5|once|NA
CATSSPFETQYF
TGTGCCACCAGCAGCCCGTTCGAGACCCAGTACTTC
>TRBV10-3|TRBJ2-5|NA|TRBD1
CAISPGQGEGETQYF
TGTGCCATCAGTCCGGGACAGGGTGAGGGGGAGACCCAGTACTTC
>TRBV5-6|TRBJ2-7|NA|NA
CASSLRRGEQYF
TGTGCCAGCAGCCTGAGACGAGGAGAGCAGTACTTC